The 7 T cell receptor beta chains below come from one sample, sequenced in a study of long-term antiretroviral therapy in people with HIV. The libraries were made with immunoSEQ v3.0 at survey level. Sequencing used immunoSEQ multiplex PCR; TCRdb keeps in-frame clones, though not all of them. The repertoire holds fewer than 40,000 clones, with 90% to 95% as singletons. The sample here was unsorted PBMCs, taken around 5.3 years after starting antiretroviral therapy. Receptors were obtained from a woman between 50 and 59 years old with HIV.

This sequence joins TRBV30 and TRBJ2-7; either TRBD1 or TRBD2 may fit D (5 bases each). CDR1 is GTSNPN and CDR2 is SVGIG in the germline V gene (reference sequence). CDR3 length equals 12 residues. Trimming shortened V by 5 bases and J by 3 bases, and 11 bases separated the two germline ends. The CDR3 region is CAWQRDLYEQYF. Here the CDR3 DNA reads TGTGCCTGGCAAAGGGACCTCTACGAGCAGTACTTC.

The J gene is TRBJ1-6, the V gene TRBV27, with D uncertain. Germline V gene lookup returns CDR1 MNHEY and CDR2 SMNVEV (reference sequence). This CDR3 is 14 amino acids long. V dropped 2 bases and J dropped 3 bases, with 5 bases sitting between them. The CDR3 region is CASSLQFYNSPLHF. CDR3 DNA: TGTGCCAGCAGTTTACAGTTCTATAATTCACCCCTCCACTTT.

This rearrangement joins TRBV14 to TRBJ2-7; D may be TRBD1 (5 bases). Germline-derived CDR1 and CDR2 are SGHDN and FVKESK. Trimming pared 5 bases from V and 0 bases from J, leaving 11 bases between. CDR3 length equals 14 residues. The CDR3 nucleotides read TGTGCCAGCAGCTTACAGGTCGGCTCCTACGAGCAGTACTTC. This codes for CASSLQVGSYEQYF.

The chain uses TRBV19 and TRBJ1-2, with D possibly matching TRBD1 (5 bases). The V and J ends lost 3 bases and 5 bases respectively, with 13 bases between them. In germline, CDR1 is LNHDA, CDR2 SQIVND (reference sequence). The CDR3 has 14 amino acids. CDR3 region: CASSMGQALYGYTF. The CDR3 coding sequence is TGTGCCAGTAGTATGGGGCAAGCCTTGTATGGCTACACCTTC.

V and J are TRBV6-6 and TRBJ1-3; D unclear. Germline assignment: CDR1 MNHNY and CDR2 SVGAGI (reference sequence). The CDR3 runs 14 residues. The V end lost 0 bases, the J end lost 1 base, and 4 bases lay between the germline ends. The chain's CDR3 is CASSYSRSGNTIYF. CDR3 nucleotide sequence: TGTGCCAGCAGTTACTCCAGATCTGGAAACACCATATATTTT.

The chain employs TRBV7-8 and TRBJ1-2; TRBD1 matches at 12 bases. After removal of 4 bases from V and 4 bases from J, the junction contained 4 bases not matched to a gene. Germline V gene sequence: CDR1 SGHVS, CDR2 FQNEAQ. The CDR3 has 15 amino acids. The CDR3: CASSWGQGAGYGYTF. CDR3 nucleotide sequence: TGTGCCAGCAGCTGGGGACAGGGGGCCGGCTATGGCTACACCTTC.

The chain recombines TRBV7-3 with TRBJ1-1; D gene ambiguous. Germline CDR1 reads SGHTA; CDR2 reads FQGTGA. The length of the CDR3 is 14 residues. V shed 1 base and J shed 4 bases, with 10 bases lying between them. The CDR3, as DNA: TGTGCCAGCAGCTTAATGCAGAGAGTCACTGAAGCTTTCTTT. This gives the protein CASSLMQRVTEAFF.